The sequence of this T cell receptor (beta chain) was determined in a study of blood T cell repertoires in COVID-19. Study details: The origin of the acute and convalescent COVID-19 samples was the United States, Italy and Spain. The cDNA or gDNA used as material had been derived from T cells, B-cell-depleted T cells, or PBMCs.

The CDR3 consists of 14 residues. From germline, CDR1 is LNHDA and CDR2 SQIVND (reference sequence). Trimming removed 6 bases from V and 10 bases from J; junction bases left unmatched: 6. Original handling: Nucleated cell number was recorded as an estimate derived from reference gene primer amplification. Some clones are missing from TCRdb's copy, which holds only in-frame ones; the method was immunoSEQ multiplex PCR. The V and J calls and clone size are taken from that table; D and trimming were inferred from the DNA. This repertoire shows 150,000 to 200,000 clones, over 85% found once; its top ten account for under 5%.

The rearrangement joins TRBV19 to TRBJ2-2; 12 positions match TRBD1. The clonotype originates from a woman in her forties or fifties with acute or convalescent COVID-19. The source material was peripheral blood. Written as DNA, the CDR3 is TGTGCCAGTAGCGCCGGGACAGGGGGCGTGGAGCTGTTTTTT. Encoded protein: CASSAGTGGVELFF.